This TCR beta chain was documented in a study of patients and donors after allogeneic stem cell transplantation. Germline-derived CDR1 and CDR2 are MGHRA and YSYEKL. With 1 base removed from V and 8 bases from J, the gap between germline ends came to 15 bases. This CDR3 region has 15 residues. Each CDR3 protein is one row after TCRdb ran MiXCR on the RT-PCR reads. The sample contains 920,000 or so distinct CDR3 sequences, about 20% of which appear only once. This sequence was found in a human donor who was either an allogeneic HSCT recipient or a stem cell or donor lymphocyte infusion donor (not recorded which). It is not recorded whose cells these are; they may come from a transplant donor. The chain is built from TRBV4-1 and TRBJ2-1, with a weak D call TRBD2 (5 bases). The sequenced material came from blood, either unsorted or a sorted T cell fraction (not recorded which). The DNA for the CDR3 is TGCGCCAGCAGCCAAGGGCTAGCCCTCAAGGATGAGCAGTTCTTC. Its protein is CASSQGLALKDEQFF.